These 18 T cell receptor beta chains were sequenced from one sample in a study of post-analysis software for immune sequencing data. cDNA libraries of TCR beta carried unique molecular identifiers. TCRdb called the PCR reads again in MiXCR, with one record for every CDR3 protein. The sample shows roughly 670,000 distinct CDR3 sequences, approximately 60% of them seen only once. Study-level findings and limits: Patients used a handful of TRBV segments, including TRBV5-6, TRBV5-1 and TRBV20-1, more often than controls.

The antigens for these receptors are not known. Source material: blood. Receptors originate from a girl aged 2 to 10 with multiple sclerosis.

This sequence joins TRBV29-1 and TRBJ1-1; D is unclear. The CDR3 is made up of 13 amino acids. Germline V lookup: CDR1 SQVTM, CDR2 ANQGSEA. V lost 1 base, J lost 1 base, and 7 bases lay in between. Here the CDR3 reads CSVEGQPNTEAFF. The CDR3 DNA reads as TGCAGCGTTGAAGGTCAGCCGAACACTGAAGCTTTCTTT.

The rearrangement links TRBV6-6 to TRBJ2-7; no reliable D call. The ends were cut back, 0 bases at V and 0 bases at J, with 6 bases in the middle. CDR3 length: 14 amino acids. The germline V gene has CDR1 MNHNY and CDR2 SVGAGI (reference sequence). The CDR3 region is CASSYSFDSYEQYF. CDR3 coding DNA: TGTGCCAGCAGTTACTCGTTTGACTCCTACGAGCAGTACTTC.

V and J are TRBV6-1 and TRBJ2-4; D not certain. The DNA end is more similar to TRBJ2-5, so the J call may be wrong. Germline-derived CDR1 and CDR2 are MNHNS and SASEGT. This CDR3 spans 16 amino acids. The chain's CDR3 is CASSRRHGRLEETQYF. DNA for the CDR3: TGTGCCAGCAGCCGCCGACACGGCCGTTTAGAAGAGACCCAGTACTTC.

The V and J genes are TRBV20-1 and TRBJ2-3; 7 bases match TRBD2. CDR3 length equals 14 residues. The V segment lost 0 bases and the J segment 5 bases; nucleotides outside the gene matches: 5. The germline CDR1 and CDR2 sequences are DFQATT and SNEGSKA (reference sequence). CDR3 sequence (DNA): TGCAGTGCTAGAGATCGACGGGGGGAAGATACGCAGTATTTT. Translated, it gives CSARDRRGEDTQYF.

This clonotype was seen more than once but under ten times. This sequence joins TRBV7-8 and TRBJ1-5; D not certain. The germline V gene has CDR1 SGHVS and CDR2 FQNEAQ. The V and J ends lost 5 bases and 4 bases respectively, with 9 bases between them. The CDR3 contains 13 residues. The CDR3 region is CASSRPGNQPQHF. CDR3 coding DNA: TGTGCCAGCAGCCGCCCGGGGAATCAGCCCCAGCATTTT. The variable domain in full, with the rest retrieved from reference TRBV7-8 and TRBJ1-5, is GAGVSQSPRYKVAKRGQDVALRCDPISGHVSLFWYQQALGQGPEFLTYFQNEAQLDKSGLPSDRFFAERPEGSVSTLKIQRTQQEDSAVYLCASSRPGNQPQHFGDGTRLSIL.

The rearrangement joins TRBV25-1 to TRBJ2-1; no firm D call. CDR1 MGHDK and CDR2 SYGVNS come from the germline V gene. V lost 3 bases and J 8 bases, leaving 8 bases between the germline ends. The CDR3 is made up of 12 amino acids. CDR3 protein: CASSDNSDEQFF. In DNA form, the CDR3 reads TGTGCCAGCAGTGATAACTCGGATGAGCAGTTCTTC. The full variable domain, its missing parts supplied by reference TRBV25-1 and TRBJ2-1, is EADIYQTPRYLVIGTGKKITLECSQTMGHDKMYWYQQDPGMELHLIHYSYGVNSTEKGDLSSESTVSRIRTEHFPLTLESARPSHTSQYLCASSDNSDEQFFGPGTRLTVL.

This rearrangement joins TRBV18 to TRBJ2-5; tentative D call: TRBD1 (6 bases). The DNA end is more similar to TRBJ2-7, so the J call may be wrong. The germline CDR1 and CDR2 sequences are KGHSH and LQKENI. This CDR3 spans 13 amino acids. The CDR3 reads CASSPEQGSEQYF. For the CDR3, the DNA is TGTGCCAGCTCACCGGAACAGGGCAGCGAGCAGTACTTC.

The chain is built from TRBV7-3 and TRBJ2-7; D is perhaps TRBD2 (6 bases). This CDR3 has 14 residues. The germline gives CDR1 SGHTA, CDR2 FQGTGA. Trimming left V 5 bases short and J 0 bases short, with 11 bases between. The CDR3 sequence: CASSPFGGSYEQYF. In nucleotides, the CDR3 is TGTGCCAGCAGCCCATTCGGGGGCTCCTACGAGCAGTACTTC. The whole variable domain, remainder taken from reference TRBV7-3 and TRBJ2-7, is GAGVSQTPSNKVTEKGKYVELRCDPISGHTALYWYRQSLGQGPEFLIYFQGTGAADDSGLPNDRFFAVRPEGSVSTLKIQRTERGDSAVYLCASSPFGGSYEQYFGPGTRLTVT.

The V call is TRBV20-1, the J call TRBJ2-4, with D maybe TRBD2 (6 bases). The germline V gene encodes CDR1 DFQATT and CDR2 SNEGSKA (reference sequence). Trimming stripped 8 bases from V and 9 bases from J, with 20 bases between. The CDR3 length is 13 residues. The CDR3: CSSMEGPGGIQYF. Here the CDR3 DNA reads TGCAGTAGTATGGAGGGACCCGGTGGCATTCAGTACTTC.

The chain couples TRBV20-1 to TRBJ2-1, with TRBD2 matching over 7 bases. The ends lost 6 bases at V and 0 bases at J; junction bases unmatched: 8. This CDR3 spans 15 amino acids. The germline CDR1 and CDR2 sequences are DFQATT and SNEGSKA (reference sequence). Here the CDR3 DNA reads TGCAGTGCCCGCGCGACTAGCCGCTCCTACAATGAGCAGTTCTTC. It translates to CSARATSRSYNEQFF.

This clonotype was recorded a few times. The V gene is TRBV20-1, the J gene TRBJ2-7; D might be TRBD1 (6 bases). There are 13 residues in the CDR3. Trimming removed 3 bases at V and 6 bases at J, with 15 bases between. Germline V gene sequence: CDR1 DFQATT, CDR2 SNEGSKA (reference sequence). The CDR3 coding sequence is TGCAGTGCTAGTTGGGCAGGGGCGGCCGAGCAGTACTTC. Protein product: CSASWAGAAEQYF.

This chain links TRBV28 with TRBJ1-4; D not resolved. Germline V gene sequence: CDR1 MDHEN, CDR2 SYDVKM. Trimming removed 4 bases at V and 0 bases at J, with 12 bases between. The length of the CDR3 is 16 residues. CDR3 DNA sequence: TGTGCCAGCAGTTCTCCCCACCAGACAACTAATGAAAAACTGTTTTTT. It encodes CASSSPHQTTNEKLFF.

J is TRBJ2-4 and V is TRBV20-1, with D maybe TRBD1 (7 bases). Per the germline V gene, CDR1 is DFQATT and CDR2 is SNEGSKA (reference sequence). The CDR3 runs to 14 residues. Trimming took off 6 bases at V and 0 bases at J, with 12 bases between the two ends. The CDR3 spells CSAGTAGAKNIQYF. The CDR3 bases are TGCAGTGCAGGGACAGCGGGAGCCAAAAACATTCAGTACTTC.

This chain joins TRBV5-1 and TRBJ2-1; the match to TRBD1 covers 9 bases. V lost 2 bases, J lost 5 bases, and 8 bases stayed unmatched. The germline CDR1 and CDR2 sequences are SGHRS and YFSETQ. CDR3 length: 16 residues. Here the CDR3 reads CASSLNPWDRDNEQFF. Written as DNA, the CDR3 is TGCGCCAGCAGCTTAAACCCCTGGGACAGGGACAATGAGCAGTTCTTC.

This clonotype has just a few counts. The chain carries TRBV29-1 and TRBJ1-2; D unresolved. V lost 7 bases and J lost 0, with 12 bases in between. The CDR3 spans 13 residues. The germline CDR1 and CDR2 sequences are SQVTM and ANQGSEA. CDR3 protein: CSAARQSNYGYTF. CDR3 DNA sequence: TGCAGCGCAGCCCGACAATCTAACTATGGCTACACCTTC.

The rearrangement uses TRBV4-3 and TRBJ1-2; tentatively, D is TRBD1 (5 bases). The CDR3 covers 14 residues. V gave up 1 base and J gave up 3 bases, with 9 bases separating them. Per germline, CDR1 LGHNA and CDR2 YSLEER. The chain's CDR3 is CASSQVTGDYGYTF. CDR3 DNA sequence: TGCGCCAGCAGCCAAGTAACAGGAGACTATGGCTACACCTTC.

Comments on this clonotype: At one of its ends the junction is not consistent with the germline gene, which may arise from a read error. V and J are TRBV29-1 and TRBJ1-6; D is unresolved. Germline CDR1 reads SQVTM; CDR2 reads ANQGSEA. This CDR3 is 13 amino acids long. CDR3 DNA sequence: TGCAGCGTTCAAGACATGACTAATTCACCCCTCCACTTT. Amino acids: CSVQDMTNSPLHF.

This clonotype has only one observation. This chain links TRBV12-3 or TRBV12-4 with TRBJ2-2, with 8 positions matching TRBD2. Unmatched junction bases numbered 4, after V lost 8 bases and J lost 2 bases. The CDR3 consists of 14 residues. The CDR3 region is CASDAGGNTGELFF. DNA for the CDR3: TGTGCCAGCGATGCGGGGGGCAACACCGGGGAGCTGTTTTTT.